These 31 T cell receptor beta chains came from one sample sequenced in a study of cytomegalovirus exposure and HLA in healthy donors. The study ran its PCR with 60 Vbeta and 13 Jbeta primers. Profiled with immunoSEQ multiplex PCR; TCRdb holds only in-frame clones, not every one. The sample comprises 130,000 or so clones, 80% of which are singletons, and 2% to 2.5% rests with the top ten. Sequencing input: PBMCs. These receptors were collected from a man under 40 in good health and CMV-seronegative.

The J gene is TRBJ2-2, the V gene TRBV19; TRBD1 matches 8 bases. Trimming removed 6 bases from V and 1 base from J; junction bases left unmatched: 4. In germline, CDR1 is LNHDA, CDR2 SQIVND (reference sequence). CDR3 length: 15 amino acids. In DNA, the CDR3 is TGTGCCAGTAGCGCCACAGGGGGGAACACCGGGGAGCTGTTTTTT. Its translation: CASSATGGNTGELFF.

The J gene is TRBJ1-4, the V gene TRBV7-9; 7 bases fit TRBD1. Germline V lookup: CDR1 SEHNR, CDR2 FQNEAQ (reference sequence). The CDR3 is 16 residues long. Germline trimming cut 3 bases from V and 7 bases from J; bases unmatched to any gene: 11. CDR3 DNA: TGTGCCAGCAGCTTGACTCTCGGGACAGAGGGTGAAAAACTGTTTTTT. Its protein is CASSLTLGTEGEKLFF.

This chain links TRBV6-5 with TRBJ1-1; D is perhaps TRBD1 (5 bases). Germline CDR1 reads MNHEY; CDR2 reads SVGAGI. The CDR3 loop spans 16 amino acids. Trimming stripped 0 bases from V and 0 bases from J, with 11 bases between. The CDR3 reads CASSYSGGRMNTEAFF. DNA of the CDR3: TGTGCCAGCAGTTACTCCGGGGGGAGGATGAACACTGAAGCTTTCTTT.

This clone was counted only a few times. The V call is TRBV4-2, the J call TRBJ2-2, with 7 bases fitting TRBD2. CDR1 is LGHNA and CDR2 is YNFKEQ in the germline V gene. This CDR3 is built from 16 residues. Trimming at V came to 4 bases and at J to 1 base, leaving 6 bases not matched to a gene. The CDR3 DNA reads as TGTGCCAGCAGCCCGCGGGGCGGGAGGAACACCGGGGAGCTGTTTTTT. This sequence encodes CASSPRGGRNTGELFF.

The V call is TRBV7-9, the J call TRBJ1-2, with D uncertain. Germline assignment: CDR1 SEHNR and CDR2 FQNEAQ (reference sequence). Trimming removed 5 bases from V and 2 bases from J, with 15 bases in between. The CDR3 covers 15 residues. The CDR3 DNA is TGTGCCAGCAGCCCACCGACGACGGGAAACTATGGCTACACCTTC. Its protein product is CASSPPTTGNYGYTF.

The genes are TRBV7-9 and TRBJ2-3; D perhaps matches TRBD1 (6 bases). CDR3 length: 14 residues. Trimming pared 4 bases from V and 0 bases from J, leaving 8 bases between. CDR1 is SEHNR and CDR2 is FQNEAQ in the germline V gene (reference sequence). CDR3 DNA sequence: TGTGCCAGCAGCTCGCAGGGGAGCACAGATACGCAGTATTTT. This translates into CASSSQGSTDTQYF.

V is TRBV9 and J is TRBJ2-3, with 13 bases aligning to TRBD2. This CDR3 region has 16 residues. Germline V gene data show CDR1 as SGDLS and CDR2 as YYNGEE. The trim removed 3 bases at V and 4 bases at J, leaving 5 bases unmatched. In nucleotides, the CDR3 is TGTGCCAGCAGCGAGCAACTAGCGGGGGGGCCAGATACGCAGTATTTT. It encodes CASSEQLAGGPDTQYF.

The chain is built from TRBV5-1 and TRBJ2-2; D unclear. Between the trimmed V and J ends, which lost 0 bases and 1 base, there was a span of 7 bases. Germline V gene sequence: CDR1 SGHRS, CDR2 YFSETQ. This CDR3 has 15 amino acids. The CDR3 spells CASSLDSLNTGELFF. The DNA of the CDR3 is TGCGCCAGCAGCTTGGACAGCTTGAACACCGGGGAGCTGTTTTTT.

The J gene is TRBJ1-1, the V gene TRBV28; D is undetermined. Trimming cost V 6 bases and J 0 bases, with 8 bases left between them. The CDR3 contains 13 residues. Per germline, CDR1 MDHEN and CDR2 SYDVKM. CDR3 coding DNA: TGTGCCAGCAGCTGGGGAGTGAACACTGAAGCTTTCTTT. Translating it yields CASSWGVNTEAFF.

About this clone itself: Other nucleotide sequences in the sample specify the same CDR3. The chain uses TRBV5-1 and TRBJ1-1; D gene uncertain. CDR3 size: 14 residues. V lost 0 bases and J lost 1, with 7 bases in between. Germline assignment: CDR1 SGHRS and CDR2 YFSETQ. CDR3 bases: TGCGCCAGCAGCTTGGATCCGGGGAACACTGAAGCTTTCTTT. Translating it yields CASSLDPGNTEAFF.

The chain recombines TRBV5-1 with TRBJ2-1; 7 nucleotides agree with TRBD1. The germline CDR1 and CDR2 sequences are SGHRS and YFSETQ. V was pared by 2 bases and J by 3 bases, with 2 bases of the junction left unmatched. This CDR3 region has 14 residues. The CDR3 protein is CASSLQGYYNEQFF. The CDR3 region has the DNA TGCGCCAGCAGCTTACAGGGGTACTACAATGAGCAGTTCTTC.

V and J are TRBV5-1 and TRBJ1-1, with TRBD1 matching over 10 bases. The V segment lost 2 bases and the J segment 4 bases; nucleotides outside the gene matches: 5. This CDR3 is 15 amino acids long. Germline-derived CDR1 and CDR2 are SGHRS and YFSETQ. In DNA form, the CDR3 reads TGCGCCAGCAGCTTCGGGACAGGGGTTGTCACTGAAGCTTTCTTT. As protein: CASSFGTGVVTEAFF.

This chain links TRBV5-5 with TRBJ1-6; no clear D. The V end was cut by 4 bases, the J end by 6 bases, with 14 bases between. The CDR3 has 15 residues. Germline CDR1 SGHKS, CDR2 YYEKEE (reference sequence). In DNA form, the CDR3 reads TGTGCCAGCAGCCCACTCGGGGAATCTAATTCACCCCTCCACTTT. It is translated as CASSPLGESNSPLHF.

The CDR3: CASSFVHLAGYSSTDTQYF. CDR3 bases: TGTGCCAGCAGTTTTGTCCACCTAGCGGGGTATAGCAGCACAGATACGCAGTATTTT. V and J are TRBV27 and TRBJ2-3, with TRBD2 matching 9 bases. J gave up 0 bases and V 3 bases, and 13 bases lay outside the gene matches. The germline V gene has CDR1 MNHEY and CDR2 SMNVEV (reference sequence). There are 19 residues in the CDR3.

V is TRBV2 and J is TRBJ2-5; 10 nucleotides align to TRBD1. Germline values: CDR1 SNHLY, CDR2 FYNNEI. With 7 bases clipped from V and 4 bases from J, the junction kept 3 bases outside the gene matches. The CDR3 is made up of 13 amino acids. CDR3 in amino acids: CASNDRGRETQYF. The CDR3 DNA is TGTGCCAGCAACGACAGGGGGCGAGAGACCCAGTACTTC.

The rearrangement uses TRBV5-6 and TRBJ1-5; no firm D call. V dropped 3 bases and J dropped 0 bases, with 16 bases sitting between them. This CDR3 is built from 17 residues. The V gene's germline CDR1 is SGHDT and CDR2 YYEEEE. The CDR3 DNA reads TGTGCCAGCAGCTACTACAATAGAGCAGATAGCAATCAGCCCCAGCATTTT. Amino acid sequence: CASSYYNRADSNQPQHF.

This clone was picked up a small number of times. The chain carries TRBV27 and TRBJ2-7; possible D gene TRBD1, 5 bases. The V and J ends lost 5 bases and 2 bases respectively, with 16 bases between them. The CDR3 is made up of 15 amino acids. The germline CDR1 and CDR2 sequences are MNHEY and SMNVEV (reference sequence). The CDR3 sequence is CASSLYRSGAYEQYF. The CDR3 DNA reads TGTGCCAGCAGTCTTTACAGGAGTGGGGCCTACGAGCAGTACTTC.

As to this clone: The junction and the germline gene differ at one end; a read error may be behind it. CDR3 in amino acids: CASSLLIDSKNSQYF. DNA for the CDR3: TGTGCCAGCAGCCTACTCATTGACAGCAAAAACAGTCAGTACTTC. J is TRBJ2-4 and V is TRBV28, with D perhaps matching TRBD1 (5 bases). Germline V gene lookup returns CDR1 MDHEN and CDR2 SYDVKM. The CDR3 runs to 15 residues.

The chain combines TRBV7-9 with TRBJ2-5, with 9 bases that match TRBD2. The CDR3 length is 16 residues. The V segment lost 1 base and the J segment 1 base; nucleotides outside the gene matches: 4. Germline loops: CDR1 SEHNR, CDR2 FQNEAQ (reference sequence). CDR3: CASSLGRTSAQETQYF. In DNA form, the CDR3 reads TGTGCCAGCAGCTTAGGTCGGACTAGCGCCCAAGAGACCCAGTACTTC.

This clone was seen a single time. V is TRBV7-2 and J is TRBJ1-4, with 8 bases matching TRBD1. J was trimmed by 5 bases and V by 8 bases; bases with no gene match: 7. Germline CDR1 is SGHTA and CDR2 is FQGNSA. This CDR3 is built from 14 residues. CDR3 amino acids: CASSQDRANEKLFF. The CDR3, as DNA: TGTGCCAGCTCTCAGGACAGGGCAAATGAAAAACTGTTTTTT.

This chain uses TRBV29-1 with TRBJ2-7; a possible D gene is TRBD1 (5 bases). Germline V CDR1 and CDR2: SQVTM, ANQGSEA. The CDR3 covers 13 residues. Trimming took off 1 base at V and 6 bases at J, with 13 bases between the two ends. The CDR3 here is CSVEGLTAAEQYF. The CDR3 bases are TGCAGCGTTGAAGGTCTGACAGCCGCCGAGCAGTACTTC.

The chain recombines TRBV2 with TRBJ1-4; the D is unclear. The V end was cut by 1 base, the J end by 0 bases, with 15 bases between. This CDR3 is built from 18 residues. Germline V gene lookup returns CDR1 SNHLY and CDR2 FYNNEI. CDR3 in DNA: TGTGCCAGCAGTGAAGGTTCTGTTGAGAGAACAACTAATGAAAAACTGTTTTTT. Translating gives CASSEGSVERTTNEKLFF.

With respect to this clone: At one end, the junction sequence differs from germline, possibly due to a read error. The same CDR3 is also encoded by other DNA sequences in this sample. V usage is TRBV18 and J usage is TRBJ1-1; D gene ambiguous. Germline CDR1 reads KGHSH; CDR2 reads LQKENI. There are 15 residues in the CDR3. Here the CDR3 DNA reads TGTGCCAGCTCACCACCGGGAGGCCAGAACACTGAGGCTTTCTTT. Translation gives CASSPPGGQNTEAFF.

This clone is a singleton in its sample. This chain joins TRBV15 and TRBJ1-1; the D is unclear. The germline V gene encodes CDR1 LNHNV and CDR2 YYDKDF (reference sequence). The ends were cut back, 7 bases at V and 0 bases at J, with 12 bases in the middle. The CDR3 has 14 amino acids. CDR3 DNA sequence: TGTGCCACCAACGACGGACTTATGAACACTGAAGCTTTCTTT. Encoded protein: CATNDGLMNTEAFF.

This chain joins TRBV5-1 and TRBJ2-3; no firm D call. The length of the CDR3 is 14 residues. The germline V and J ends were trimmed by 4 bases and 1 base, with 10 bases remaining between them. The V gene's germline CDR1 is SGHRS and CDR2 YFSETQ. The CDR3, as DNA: TGCGCCAGCAGCGCGCTGGCGGGCACAGATACGCAGTATTTT. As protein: CASSALAGTDTQYF.

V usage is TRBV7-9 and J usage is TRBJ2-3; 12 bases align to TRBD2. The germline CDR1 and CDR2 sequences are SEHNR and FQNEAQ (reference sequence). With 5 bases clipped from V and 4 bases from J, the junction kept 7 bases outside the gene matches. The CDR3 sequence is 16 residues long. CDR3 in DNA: TGTGCCAGCAGCCCTTCTAGCGGGGGGGCCCCAGATACGCAGTATTTT. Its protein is CASSPSSGGAPDTQYF.

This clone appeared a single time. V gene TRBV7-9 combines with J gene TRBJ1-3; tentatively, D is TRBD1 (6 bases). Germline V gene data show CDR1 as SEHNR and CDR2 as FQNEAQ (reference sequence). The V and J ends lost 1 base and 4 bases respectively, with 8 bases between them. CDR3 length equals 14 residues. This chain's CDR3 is CASSLGTAGNTIYF. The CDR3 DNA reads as TGTGCCAGCAGCTTAGGGACAGCGGGAAACACCATATATTTT.

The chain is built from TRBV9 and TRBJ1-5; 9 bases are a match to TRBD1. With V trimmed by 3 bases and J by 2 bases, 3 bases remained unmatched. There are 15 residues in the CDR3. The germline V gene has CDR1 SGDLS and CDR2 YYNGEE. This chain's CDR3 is CASSGDREGNQPQHF. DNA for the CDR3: TGTGCCAGCAGCGGGGACAGGGAGGGCAATCAGCCCCAGCATTTT.

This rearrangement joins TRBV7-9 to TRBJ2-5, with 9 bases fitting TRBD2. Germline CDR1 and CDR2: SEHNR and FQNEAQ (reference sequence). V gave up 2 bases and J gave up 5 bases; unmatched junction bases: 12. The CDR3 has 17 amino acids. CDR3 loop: CASSLRPPGLARETQYF. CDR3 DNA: TGTGCCAGCAGCTTACGTCCCCCGGGACTAGCAAGGGAGACCCAGTACTTC.

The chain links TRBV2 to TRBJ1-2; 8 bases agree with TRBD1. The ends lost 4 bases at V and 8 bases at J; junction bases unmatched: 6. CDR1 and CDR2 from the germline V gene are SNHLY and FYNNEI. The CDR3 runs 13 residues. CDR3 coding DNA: TGTGCCAGCAGTGGGTCAGGGGGCGAGGGCTACACCTTC. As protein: CASSGSGGEGYTF.

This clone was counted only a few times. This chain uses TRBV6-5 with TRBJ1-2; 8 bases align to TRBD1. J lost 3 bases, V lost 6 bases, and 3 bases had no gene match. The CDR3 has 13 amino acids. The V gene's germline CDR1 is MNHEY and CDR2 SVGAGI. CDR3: CASSRGQDYGYTF. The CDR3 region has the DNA TGTGCCAGCAGCAGGGGGCAAGACTATGGCTACACCTTC.